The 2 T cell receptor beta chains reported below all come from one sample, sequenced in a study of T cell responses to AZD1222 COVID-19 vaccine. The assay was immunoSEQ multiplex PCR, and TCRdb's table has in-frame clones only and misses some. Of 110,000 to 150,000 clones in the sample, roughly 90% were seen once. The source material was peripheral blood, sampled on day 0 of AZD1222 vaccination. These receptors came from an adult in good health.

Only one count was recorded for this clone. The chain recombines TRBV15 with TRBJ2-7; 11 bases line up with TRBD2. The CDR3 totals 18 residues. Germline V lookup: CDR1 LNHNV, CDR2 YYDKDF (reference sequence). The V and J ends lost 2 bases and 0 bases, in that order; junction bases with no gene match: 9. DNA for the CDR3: TGTGCCACCAGCAGAAACATCCCGACTAGCGGGACCTCCTACGAGCAGTACTTC. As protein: CATSRNIPTSGTSYEQYF.

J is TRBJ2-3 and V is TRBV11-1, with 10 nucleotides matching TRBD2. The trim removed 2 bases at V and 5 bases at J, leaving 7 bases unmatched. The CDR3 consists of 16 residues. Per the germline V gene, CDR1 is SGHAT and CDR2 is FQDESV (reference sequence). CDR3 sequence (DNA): TGTGCCAGCAGCTTATTAACTAGCGGGACGGGAGATACGCAGTATTTT. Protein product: CASSLLTSGTGDTQYF.